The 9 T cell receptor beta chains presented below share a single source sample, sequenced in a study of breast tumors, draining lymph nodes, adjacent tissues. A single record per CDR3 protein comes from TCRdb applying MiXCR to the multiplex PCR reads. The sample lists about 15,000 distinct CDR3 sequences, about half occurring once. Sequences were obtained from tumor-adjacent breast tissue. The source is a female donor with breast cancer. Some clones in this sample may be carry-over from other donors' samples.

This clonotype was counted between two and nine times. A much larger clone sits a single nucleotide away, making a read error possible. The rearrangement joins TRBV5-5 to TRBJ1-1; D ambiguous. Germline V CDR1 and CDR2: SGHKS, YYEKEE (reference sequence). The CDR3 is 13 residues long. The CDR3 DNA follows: TGTGCCAGCAGCTTGGACTTGAACGCTGAAGCTTTCTTT. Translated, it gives CASSLDLNAEAFF.

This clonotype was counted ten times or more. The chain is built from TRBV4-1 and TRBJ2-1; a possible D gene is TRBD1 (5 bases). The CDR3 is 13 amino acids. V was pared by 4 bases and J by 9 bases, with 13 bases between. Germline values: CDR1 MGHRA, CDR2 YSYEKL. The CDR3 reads CASSLGPQGEQFF. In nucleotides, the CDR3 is TGCGCCAGCAGCCTAGGGCCCCAGGGTGAGCAGTTCTTC.

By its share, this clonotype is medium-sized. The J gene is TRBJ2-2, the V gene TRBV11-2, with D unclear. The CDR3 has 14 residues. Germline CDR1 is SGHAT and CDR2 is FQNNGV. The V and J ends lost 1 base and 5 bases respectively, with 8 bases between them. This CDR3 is CASSLGAKTGELFF. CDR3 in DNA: TGTGCCAGCAGCTTAGGGGCTAAGACCGGGGAGCTGTTTTTT.

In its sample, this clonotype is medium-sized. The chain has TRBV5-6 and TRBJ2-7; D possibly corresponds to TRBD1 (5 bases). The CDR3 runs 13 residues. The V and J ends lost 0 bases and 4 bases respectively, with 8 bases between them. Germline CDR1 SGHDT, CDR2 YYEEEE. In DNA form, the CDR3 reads TGTGCCAGCAGCTTGGTGCAGGGATACGAGCAGTACTTC. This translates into CASSLVQGYEQYF.

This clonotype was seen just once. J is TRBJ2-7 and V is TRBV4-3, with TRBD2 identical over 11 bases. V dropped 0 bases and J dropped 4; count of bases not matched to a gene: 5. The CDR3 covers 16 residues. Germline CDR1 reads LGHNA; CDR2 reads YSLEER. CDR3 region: CASSQEWTSGFYEQYF. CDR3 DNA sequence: TGCGCCAGCAGCCAAGAGTGGACTAGCGGGTTTTACGAGCAGTACTTC.

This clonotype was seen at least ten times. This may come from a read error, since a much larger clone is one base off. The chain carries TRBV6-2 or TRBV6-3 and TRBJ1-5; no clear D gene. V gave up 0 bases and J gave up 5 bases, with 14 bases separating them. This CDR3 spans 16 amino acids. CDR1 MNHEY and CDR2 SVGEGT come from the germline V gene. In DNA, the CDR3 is TGTGCCAGCAGTTACTCCCCTCAGAGCTTTTATCAGCCCCAGCATTTT. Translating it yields CASSYSPQSFYQPQHF.

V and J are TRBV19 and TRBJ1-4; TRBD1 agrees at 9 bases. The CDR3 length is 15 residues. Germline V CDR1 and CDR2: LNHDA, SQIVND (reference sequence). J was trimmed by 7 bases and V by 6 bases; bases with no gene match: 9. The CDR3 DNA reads TGTGCCAGTAGCGGACCGGGACAGGGTTCTGAAAAACTGTTTTTT. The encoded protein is CASSGPGQGSEKLFF.

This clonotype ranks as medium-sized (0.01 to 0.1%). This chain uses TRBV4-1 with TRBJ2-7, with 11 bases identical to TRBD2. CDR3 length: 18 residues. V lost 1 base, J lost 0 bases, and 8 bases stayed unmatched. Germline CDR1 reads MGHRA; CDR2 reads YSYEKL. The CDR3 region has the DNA TGCGCCAGCAGCCAAGGAGGAATAGCGGGAGGGTCCTCCTACGAGCAGTACTTC. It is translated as CASSQGGIAGGSSYEQYF.

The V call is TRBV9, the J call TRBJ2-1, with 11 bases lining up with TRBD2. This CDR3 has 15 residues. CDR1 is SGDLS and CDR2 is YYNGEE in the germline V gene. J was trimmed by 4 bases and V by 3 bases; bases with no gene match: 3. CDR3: CASSGGTSGYNEQFF. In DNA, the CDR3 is TGTGCCAGCAGCGGTGGGACTAGCGGTTACAATGAGCAGTTCTTC.